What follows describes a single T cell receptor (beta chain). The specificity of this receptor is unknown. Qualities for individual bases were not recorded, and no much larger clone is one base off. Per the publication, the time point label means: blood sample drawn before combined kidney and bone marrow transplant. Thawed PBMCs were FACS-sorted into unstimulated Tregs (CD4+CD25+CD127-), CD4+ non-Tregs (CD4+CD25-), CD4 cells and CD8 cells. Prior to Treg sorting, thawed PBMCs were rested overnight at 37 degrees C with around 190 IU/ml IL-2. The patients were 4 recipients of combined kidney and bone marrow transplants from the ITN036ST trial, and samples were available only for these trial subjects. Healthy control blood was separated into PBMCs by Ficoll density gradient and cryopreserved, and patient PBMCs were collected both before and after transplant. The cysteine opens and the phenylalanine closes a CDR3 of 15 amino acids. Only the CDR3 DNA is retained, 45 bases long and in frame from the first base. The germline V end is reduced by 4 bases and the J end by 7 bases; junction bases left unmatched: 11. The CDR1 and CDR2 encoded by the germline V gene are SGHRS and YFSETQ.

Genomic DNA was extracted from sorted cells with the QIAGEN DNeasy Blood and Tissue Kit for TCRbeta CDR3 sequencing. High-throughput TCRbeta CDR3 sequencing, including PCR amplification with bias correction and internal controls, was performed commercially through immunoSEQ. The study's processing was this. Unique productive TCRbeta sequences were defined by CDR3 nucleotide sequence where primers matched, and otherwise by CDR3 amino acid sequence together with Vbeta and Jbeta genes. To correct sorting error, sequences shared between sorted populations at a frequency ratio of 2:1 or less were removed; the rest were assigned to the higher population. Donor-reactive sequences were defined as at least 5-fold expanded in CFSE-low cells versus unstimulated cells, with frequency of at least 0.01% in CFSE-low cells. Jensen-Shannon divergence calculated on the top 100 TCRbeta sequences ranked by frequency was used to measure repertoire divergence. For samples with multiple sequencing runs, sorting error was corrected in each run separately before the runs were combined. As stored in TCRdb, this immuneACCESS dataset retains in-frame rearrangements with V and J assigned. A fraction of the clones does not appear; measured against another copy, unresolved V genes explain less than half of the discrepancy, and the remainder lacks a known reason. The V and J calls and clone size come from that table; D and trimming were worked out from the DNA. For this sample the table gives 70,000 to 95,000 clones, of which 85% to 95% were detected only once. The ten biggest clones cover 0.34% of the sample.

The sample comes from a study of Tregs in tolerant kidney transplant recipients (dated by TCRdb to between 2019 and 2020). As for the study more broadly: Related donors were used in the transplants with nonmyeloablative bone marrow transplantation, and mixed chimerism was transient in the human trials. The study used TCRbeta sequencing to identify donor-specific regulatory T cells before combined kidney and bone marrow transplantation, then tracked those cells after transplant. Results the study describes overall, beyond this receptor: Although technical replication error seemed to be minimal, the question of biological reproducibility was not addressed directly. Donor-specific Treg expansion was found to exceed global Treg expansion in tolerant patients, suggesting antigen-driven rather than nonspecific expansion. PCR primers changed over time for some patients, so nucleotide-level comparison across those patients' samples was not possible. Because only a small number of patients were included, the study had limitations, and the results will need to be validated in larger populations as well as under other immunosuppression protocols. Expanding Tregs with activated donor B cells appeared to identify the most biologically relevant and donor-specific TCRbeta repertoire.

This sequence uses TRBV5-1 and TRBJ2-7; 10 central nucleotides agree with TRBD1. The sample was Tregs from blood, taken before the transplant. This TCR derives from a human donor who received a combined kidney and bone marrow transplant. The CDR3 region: CASSSLTGGSGEQYF. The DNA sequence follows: TGCGCCAGCAGCAGCCTGACAGGGGGCTCGGGGGAGCAGTACTTC.